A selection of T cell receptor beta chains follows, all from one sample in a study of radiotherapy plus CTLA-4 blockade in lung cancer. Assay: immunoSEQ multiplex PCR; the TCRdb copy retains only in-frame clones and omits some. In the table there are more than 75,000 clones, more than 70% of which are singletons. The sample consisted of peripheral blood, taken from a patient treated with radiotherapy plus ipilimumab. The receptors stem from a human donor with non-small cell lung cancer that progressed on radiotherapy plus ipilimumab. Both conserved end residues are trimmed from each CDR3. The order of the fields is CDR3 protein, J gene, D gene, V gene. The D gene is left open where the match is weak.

CDR3: ASSPEDGGAYGYT
J: TRBJ1-2
D: -
V: TRBV5-4

CDR3: ASRPGTDFYNEQF
J: TRBJ2-1
D: -
V: TRBV2

CDR3: ASKGTRGVNEQF
J: TRBJ2-1
D: -
V: TRBV7-2

CDR3: ASTLDRVSNQPQH
J: TRBJ1-5
D: TRBD1
V: TRBV28

CDR3: ASSVGGNEKLF
J: TRBJ1-4
D: -
V: TRBV9

CDR3: AINPNRQDRQY
J: TRBJ2-3
D: -
V: TRBV10-3

CDR3: ASSPRTGSSYEQY
J: TRBJ2-7
D: TRBD1
V: TRBV6-6

CDR3: ASSLTGPYEQY
J: TRBJ2-7
D: -
V: TRBV7-2

CDR3: ASSQDTAGLYGYT
J: TRBJ1-2
D: -
V: TRBV4-2

CDR3: ASSFRAYNEQF
J: TRBJ2-1
D: -
V: TRBV27

CDR3: ASSVSSGGLLLGQY
J: TRBJ2-3
D: TRBD2
V: TRBV25-1

CDR3: ASSELAGVTGELF
J: TRBJ2-2
D: TRBD2
V: TRBV6-1

CDR3: ASTRGSSYEQY
J: TRBJ2-7
D: -
V: TRBV28

CDR3: ASSQVGAVSGELF
J: TRBJ2-2
D: -
V: TRBV4-1

CDR3: ASSLGGDEQY
J: TRBJ2-7
D: -
V: TRBV5-8

CDR3: ASSFGGGHYEQY
J: TRBJ2-7
D: TRBD2
V: TRBV5-4

CDR3: AISGPPNSGRASYEQY
J: TRBJ2-7
D: TRBD2
V: TRBV10-3

CDR3: ASSVGGGSGRTDTQY
J: TRBJ2-3
D: TRBD2
V: TRBV9

CDR3: ASSQEGGSTDTQY
J: TRBJ2-3
D: -
V: TRBV4-2